This T cell receptor (beta chain) appears in the sequencing data of a study of blood T cell repertoires in COVID-19. Study-level information: From T cells, B-cell-depleted T cells, or PBMCs came the material, which was cDNA or gDNA.

Germline CDR1 is SQVTM and CDR2 is ANQGSEA. The CDR3 is 14 amino acids. V lost 6 bases, J lost 2 bases, and 6 bases stayed unmatched. Per the study methods: The assay estimated nucleated cells by amplifying reference gene primers. Only in-frame clones appear in the TCRdb table, and some are missing; sequencing was by immunoSEQ multiplex PCR. V and J calls and clone size are as listed in that table; D and trimming were resolved from the DNA. The table lists tens of thousands of clones, 89% of them singletons, with roughly 5.3% in the top ten. V usage is TRBV29-1 and J usage is TRBJ2-1; 8 bases align to TRBD1. The source material was peripheral blood. The receptor comes from a man aged 55 to 70 with active COVID-19. The DNA of the CDR3 is TGCAGCGTGGGACAGGTCTCGCCCTACAATGAGCAGTTCTTC. Protein sequence: CSVGQVSPYNEQFF.